The 14 T cell receptor beta chains listed next were all sequenced from one sample in a study of Ad26.COV2.S vaccination and SARS-CoV-2 variants. Treatment in this sample: some 19 received Ad26.COV2.S at low or high dose, single or two shots; several received placebo; per-sample allocation not given. It was on day 63 after the first vaccine or placebo injection that samples were taken. Data came from immunoSEQ multiplex PCR; TCRdb stores just in-frame clones and leaves some out. The sample shows approximately 480,000 clones, around nine tenths of them seen only once. Material: peripheral blood, obtained in a trial of Ad26.COV2.S vaccine versus placebo. All receptors come from a person between 18 and 60 years old who received the Ad26.COV2.S COVID-19 vaccine or a placebo.

The chain employs TRBV27 and TRBJ1-1, with TRBD1 identical over 9 bases. V was pared by 7 bases and J by 6 bases, with 15 bases of the junction left unmatched. The CDR3 covers 16 residues. CDR1 and CDR2 from the germline V gene are MNHEY and SMNVEV (reference sequence). The CDR3 loop is CASIYSPGQGIAEAFF. CDR3 sequence (DNA): TGTGCCAGCATTTACTCGCCGGGACAGGGAATAGCTGAAGCTTTCTTT.

The V call is TRBV11-1, the J call TRBJ2-5; D is unclear. The CDR3 runs 16 residues. From germline, CDR1 is SGHAT and CDR2 FQDESV (reference sequence). Trimming stripped 2 bases from V and 0 bases from J, with 13 bases between. The CDR3 region is CASSLRRQTNQETQYF. The CDR3 region has the DNA TGTGCCAGCAGCTTACGGCGTCAAACTAACCAAGAGACCCAGTACTTC.

J is TRBJ2-5 and V is TRBV5-1; weak D call: TRBD1 (6 bases). This CDR3 region has 15 residues. Deletions cut 4 bases from V and 3 bases from J, with 16 bases between. Germline V CDR1 and CDR2: SGHRS, YFSETQ. The CDR3 region is CASSTAGTQKETQYF. The DNA of the CDR3 is TGCGCCAGCAGCACAGCCGGGACACAAAAAGAGACCCAGTACTTC.

The V gene is TRBV3-1 (or the pseudogene TRBV3-2), the J gene TRBJ2-1; 12 bases are shared with TRBD2. The CDR3 has 15 residues. V shed 4 bases and J 6 bases; nucleotides not matched to a gene: 4. CDR1 and CDR2 (germline): LGHDT, YNNKEL (reference sequence). The CDR3 spells CASSLLAGGVNEQFF. The CDR3, as DNA: TGTGCCAGCAGCCTCCTAGCGGGGGGGGTCAATGAGCAGTTCTTC.

This chain connects TRBV6-2 or TRBV6-3 to TRBJ2-6, with D hard to call. Germline V gene lookup returns CDR1 MNHEY and CDR2 SVGEGT. This CDR3 region has 18 residues. The ends were cut back, 2 bases at V and 0 bases at J, with 14 bases in the middle. This CDR3 is CASSYGIQLSSGANVLTF. As DNA, the CDR3 is TGTGCCAGCAGTTACGGGATACAGTTGAGCTCTGGGGCCAACGTCCTGACTTTC.

The chain links TRBV14 to TRBJ2-7; 9 positions match TRBD2. CDR1 is SGHDN, CDR2 FVKESK, per germline. The V segment lost 3 bases and the J segment 6 bases; nucleotides outside the gene matches: 12. This CDR3 region has 16 residues. The CDR3 loop reads CASSQGPGLAVSEQYF. The CDR3 region has the DNA TGTGCCAGCAGCCAGGGCCCGGGACTAGCTGTATCCGAGCAGTACTTC.

J is TRBJ1-1 and V is TRBV6-2 or TRBV6-3; D gene ambiguous. The V gene lost 6 bases and the J gene lost 9 bases, with 17 bases spanning the gap. Looked up from germline, CDR1 is MNHEY and CDR2 is SVGEGT. CDR3 length: 13 amino acids. CDR3 sequence reads: CASSLSAWEQAFF. CDR3 DNA sequence: TGTGCCAGCAGCCTCTCTGCCTGGGAGCAAGCTTTCTTT.

This chain links TRBV12-3 or TRBV12-4 with TRBJ2-2; D is uncertain. CDR3 size: 11 residues. The V end was cut by 3 bases, the J end by 7 bases, with 3 bases between. CDR3 region: CASSFYGELFF. The CDR3 bases are TGTGCCAGCAGTTTTTACGGGGAGCTGTTTTTT.

The chain combines TRBV7-9 with TRBJ2-2; D is unresolved. There are 13 residues in the CDR3. Germline CDR1 and CDR2: SEHNR and FQNEAQ (reference sequence). V lost 5 bases to trimming and J lost 0 bases, with 4 bases between them. This chain's CDR3 is CASSNANTGELFF. In nucleotides, the CDR3 is TGTGCCAGCAGCAACGCGAACACCGGGGAGCTGTTTTTT.

This clone was observed once. The rearrangement joins TRBV7-9 to TRBJ2-5; D not certain. Germline loops: CDR1 SEHNR, CDR2 FQNEAQ (reference sequence). The CDR3 is made up of 13 amino acids. V was cut by 5 bases and J by 5 bases, with 12 bases left in between. Here the CDR3 reads CASSPPSGETQYF. The DNA for the CDR3 is TGTGCCAGCAGCCCACCCAGTGGCGAGACCCAGTACTTC.

The J gene is TRBJ2-7, the V gene TRBV29-1; D remains unclear. The CDR3 spans 10 residues. V was cut by 4 bases and J by 2 bases, with 3 bases left in between. Germline V gene sequence: CDR1 SQVTM, CDR2 ANQGSEA. The CDR3 sequence is CSVVTYEQYF. In DNA form, the CDR3 reads TGCAGCGTTGTGACCTACGAGCAGTACTTC.

The CDR3 sequence is CASSEAHGGRAGELFF. The CDR3 bases are TGTGCCAGCAGTGAAGCGCATGGTGGGAGGGCCGGGGAGCTGTTTTTT. The genes are TRBV2 and TRBJ2-2; TRBD2 matches at 7 bases. V trimming: 0 bases; J trimming: 6 bases; junction bases outside the gene matches: 7. Looked up from germline, CDR1 is SNHLY and CDR2 is FYNNEI. CDR3 length equals 16 residues.

The rearrangement links TRBV7-9 to TRBJ1-4, with 8 bases that match TRBD1. Germline lookup yields CDR1 SEHNR and CDR2 FQNEAQ (reference sequence). After removal of 2 bases from V and 8 bases from J, the junction contained 10 bases not matched to a gene. The CDR3 covers 16 residues. The CDR3: CASSLFFRGLREKLFF. The DNA of the CDR3 is TGTGCCAGCAGCTTATTTTTCAGGGGGCTAAGAGAAAAACTGTTTTTT.

V gene TRBV7-2 combines with J gene TRBJ1-2; D is undetermined. CDR3 length: 13 residues. Germline CDR1 and CDR2: SGHTA and FQGNSA. The ends were cut back, 3 bases at V and 0 bases at J, with 5 bases in the middle. As DNA, the CDR3 is TGTGCCAGCAGCTTTTCCGCTAACTATGGCTACACCTTC. Translated: CASSFSANYGYTF.